Presented here are 10 T cell receptor beta chains from one specimen sequenced in a study of CD8 T cells in ankylosing spondylitis (dated by TCRdb to about 2017). Here is what the overall study found, with its caveats: A TCR beta motif of about 8 highly homologous amino acid variants appeared characteristic of blood from ankylosing spondylitis patients.

For these TCRs, the target antigens are not known. Libraries were prepared through 5' RACE. Sequencing was carried out with an Illumina HiSeq 2500. Using fastp trimming at Q25 and MiXCR clonotype assembly, TCRdb reanalyzed the public sequencing data and kept in-frame beta chains. Identical CDR3 proteins give one entry, which carries the most common genes and DNA. The sample yields hundreds of thousands of distinct CDR3 sequences; about an eighth were counted once. The ten top clones hold under 7.5% of the sample. The sample comprised blood, either unsorted or a sorted T cell fraction (not recorded which). All receptors derive from a male donor with ankylosing spondylitis.

The CDR3 sequence is CSVVGAVSSYNEQFF. The CDR3 bases are TGCAGCGTTGTCGGGGCAGTCAGCTCCTACAATGAGCAGTTCTTC. The chain recombines TRBV29-1 with TRBJ2-1; D could derive from TRBD1 or TRBD2 (5 bases each). Germline V lookup: CDR1 SQVTM, CDR2 ANQGSEA. This CDR3 contains 15 residues. Trimming left V 4 bases short and J 0 bases short, with 13 bases between.

This clonotype was counted a few times. The chain joins TRBV20-1 to TRBJ2-3; 11 positions agree with TRBD2. Germline V gene lookup returns CDR1 DFQATT and CDR2 SNEGSKA (reference sequence). Trimming cost V 4 bases and J 4 bases; bases outside gene matches: 4. The CDR3 is 14 amino acids. The CDR3 coding sequence is TGCAGTGCTATAGCGGGAGGGCCCTCAGATACGCAGTATTTT. Protein sequence: CSAIAGGPSDTQYF.

This clonotype was seen only a few times. The rearrangement links TRBV11-1 to TRBJ1-2, with D perhaps TRBD1 (6 bases). The CDR3 covers 15 residues. Deletions cut 5 bases from V and 4 bases from J, with 17 bases between. The germline CDR1 and CDR2 sequences are SGHAT and FQDESV (reference sequence). CDR3 bases: TGTGCCAGCAGCCTCTCAACAGGGATCGGCTATGGCTACACCTTC. Residues: CASSLSTGIGYGYTF.

V gene TRBV7-6 combines with J gene TRBJ1-1; possible D gene TRBD1, 5 bases. This CDR3 is built from 16 residues. The V gene's germline CDR1 is SGHVS and CDR2 FNYEAQ. With 4 bases removed from V and 5 bases from J, the gap between germline ends came to 20 bases. The CDR3 here is CASSSLGVSLGTEAFF. CDR3 nucleotides: TGTGCCAGCAGCTCCCTAGGGGTCTCCCTAGGGACTGAAGCTTTCTTT.

The chain joins TRBV24-1 to TRBJ2-1; D possibly corresponds to TRBD2 (7 bases). This CDR3 spans 14 amino acids. Germline V gene lookup returns CDR1 KGHDR and CDR2 SFDVKD. V gave up 4 bases and J gave up 8 bases, with 14 bases separating them. CDR3 sequence (DNA): TGTGCCACCAGTGACCCTGCGGGGGCCCATGAGCAGTTCTTC. Residues: CATSDPAGAHEQFF.

This clonotype has just one count. This rearrangement joins TRBV18 to TRBJ2-1; D may correspond to TRBD1 or TRBD2 (6 bases each). CDR3 size: 14 residues. Trimming stripped 3 bases from V and 8 bases from J, with 14 bases between. Germline CDR1 is KGHSH and CDR2 is LQKENI. The CDR3 DNA is TGTGCCAGCTCACCTATCGGGGGCGCAGATGAGCAGTTCTTC. Its protein product is CASSPIGGADEQFF.

CDR3 sequence (DNA): TGTGCCAGCCGGGTCGGGGGAGTCCCCTACGAGCAGTACTTC. It codes for CASRVGGVPYEQYF. The chain combines TRBV6-2 or TRBV6-3 with TRBJ2-7; tentatively, D is TRBD2 (6 bases). This CDR3 spans 14 amino acids. V was trimmed by 8 bases and J by 2 bases, leaving 16 bases between them. Germline loops: CDR1 MNHEY, CDR2 SVGEGT.

The V call is TRBV5-1, the J call TRBJ2-5; 7 bases align to TRBD1. CDR3 length: 15 amino acids. Trimming took 4 bases from V and 2 from J; bases not matched to a gene: 8. CDR1 and CDR2 (germline): SGHRS, YFSETQ. CDR3: CASSISTGEQETQYF. The CDR3 DNA reads as TGCGCCAGCAGCATTTCTACAGGGGAGCAAGAGACCCAGTACTTC.

This clonotype was detected a few times. CDR3 sequence: CASSLDPQRVGETQYF. CDR3 nucleotides: TGTGCCAGCAGCTTAGACCCCCAACGGGTAGGGGAGACCCAGTACTTC. This chain joins TRBV11-1 and TRBJ2-5; D gene uncertain. The CDR3 is 16 residues long. V shed 1 base and J shed 5 bases, with 17 bases lying between them. The germline CDR1 and CDR2 sequences are SGHAT and FQDESV (reference sequence).

This clonotype was counted ten times or more. This chain connects TRBV5-1 to TRBJ1-5, with D hard to call. The CDR3 spans 14 residues. With 1 base removed from V and 5 bases from J, the gap between germline ends came to 10 bases. The germline V gene has CDR1 SGHRS and CDR2 YFSETQ. The CDR3 DNA sequence: TGCGCCAGCAGCTTGTGGGCTGGAGATCAGCCCCAGCATTTT. Residues: CASSLWAGDQPQHF.